Below, 24 T cell receptor beta chains from the same sample are listed, as sequenced in a study of blood T cell repertoires in COVID-19. Profiling relied on immunoSEQ multiplex PCR, and the TCRdb table lists in-frame clones only, not all of them. The table includes over 65,000 clones, about 90% detected once. The sequenced sample consisted of peripheral blood. The receptors shown here come from a human donor in a cohort sampled during active COVID-19.

V usage is TRBV4-1 and J usage is TRBJ1-6; tentatively, D is TRBD1 (5 bases). The CDR3 runs to 15 residues. Germline V lookup: CDR1 MGHRA, CDR2 YSYEKL. V lost 0 bases and J lost 8, with 11 bases in between. The CDR3 here is CASSQDSGRYSPLHF. The CDR3 DNA is TGCGCCAGCAGCCAAGATTCAGGGAGGTATTCACCCCTCCACTTT.

This sequence joins TRBV9 and TRBJ1-6; possible D gene TRBD1, 5 bases. The CDR3 has 14 residues. Trimming removed 7 bases from V and 7 bases from J, with 15 bases in between. Germline values: CDR1 SGDLS, CDR2 YYNGEE. Written as DNA, the CDR3 is TGTGCCAGCGGGGCAGGCCCGCTAAATTCACCCCTCCACTTT. Its protein is CASGAGPLNSPLHF.

V gene TRBV5-1 combines with J gene TRBJ1-2; D remains unclear. V was shortened by 0 bases and J by 0 bases, with 6 bases between the two germline ends. CDR1 SGHRS and CDR2 YFSETQ come from the germline V gene. This CDR3 contains 14 residues. The CDR3 sequence: CASSLGHTNYGYTF. CDR3 sequence (DNA): TGCGCCAGCAGCTTGGGGCATACTAACTATGGCTACACCTTC.

This chain connects TRBV30 to TRBJ1-2; D perhaps matches TRBD1 (5 bases). The V gene lost 0 bases and the J gene lost 3 bases, with 8 bases spanning the gap. Looked up from germline, CDR1 is GTSNPN and CDR2 is SVGIG (reference sequence). The CDR3 has 13 residues. The CDR3 nucleotides are TGTGCCTGGAGTGTAGGAGGGGACTATGGCTACACCTTC. It codes for CAWSVGGDYGYTF.

V usage is TRBV7-2 and J usage is TRBJ2-7; no clear D. CDR3 size: 11 residues. The germline gives CDR1 SGHTA, CDR2 FQGNSA. V was clipped by 3 bases and J by 3 bases, with 3 bases between them. The CDR3 bases are TGTGCCAGCAGCTTTCACTACGAGCAGTACTTC. Translating gives CASSFHYEQYF.

This chain joins TRBV19 and TRBJ1-5; D not resolved. CDR3 length: 19 amino acids. Germline loops: CDR1 LNHDA, CDR2 SQIVND (reference sequence). Deletions cut 4 bases from V and 4 bases from J, with 26 bases between. For the CDR3, the DNA is TGTGCCAGTAGTAAAGTTCTCGTAAGCGGATTGGGGAAGAATCAGCCCCAGCATTTT. Encoded protein: CASSKVLVSGLGKNQPQHF.

This rearrangement joins TRBV12-3 or TRBV12-4 to TRBJ2-3, with D hard to call. The CDR3 loop spans 12 amino acids. V gave up 6 bases and J gave up 2 bases, with 6 bases separating them. The CDR3 bases are TGTGCCAGCAGCCTCTCCACAGATACGCAGTATTTT. It yields the protein CASSLSTDTQYF.

The CDR3 DNA reads TGCGCCAGCAGCCCTTCCGGGACAGGGTATGAAAAACTGTTTTTT. Its protein product is CASSPSGTGYEKLFF. The chain couples TRBV4-1 to TRBJ1-4; 9 bases are shared with TRBD1. The CDR3 has 15 residues. Germline CDR1 reads MGHRA; CDR2 reads YSYEKL. V dropped 4 bases and J dropped 6; count of bases not matched to a gene: 6.

This clone has just a few counts. The J gene is TRBJ1-5, the V gene TRBV6-2 or TRBV6-3; tentatively, D is TRBD1 (5 bases). The V gene's germline CDR1 is MNHEY and CDR2 SVGEGT. Trimming shortened V by 2 bases and J by 2 bases, and 7 bases separated the two germline ends. CDR3 length equals 14 residues. CDR3 sequence: CASSYRGGNQPQHF. The DNA for the CDR3 is TGTGCCAGCAGTTACAGGGGCGGCAATCAGCCCCAGCATTTT.

The V gene is TRBV3-1 (or the pseudogene TRBV3-2), the J gene TRBJ1-6; 7 bases line up with TRBD1. This CDR3 spans 15 amino acids. Germline assignment: CDR1 LGHDT and CDR2 YNNKEL (reference sequence). V lost 0 bases and J lost 6; bases outside the gene matches: 2. The CDR3 is CASSQDGQVNSPLHF. The CDR3 coding sequence is TGTGCCAGCAGCCAAGACGGACAGGTTAATTCACCCCTCCACTTT.

This clone has more than one count but fewer than ten. V is TRBV4-1 and J is TRBJ2-7; perhaps TRBD2 as D (7 bases). Germline V gene data show CDR1 as MGHRA and CDR2 as YSYEKL. Trimming removed 4 bases from V and 3 bases from J, with 13 bases in between. The CDR3 contains 14 residues. The CDR3 spells CASSPAGAYYEQYF. CDR3 in DNA: TGCGCCAGCAGCCCCGCGGGGGCATACTACGAGCAGTACTTC.

This sequence joins TRBV3-1 (or the pseudogene TRBV3-2) and TRBJ1-1; 9 positions match TRBD1. V was pared by 1 base and J by 8 bases, with 5 bases of the junction left unmatched. Germline V gene data show CDR1 as LGHDT and CDR2 as YNNKEL (reference sequence). The CDR3 extends over 14 amino acids. The CDR3 region is CASSQGKGTGEAFF. The CDR3 region has the DNA TGTGCCAGCAGCCAAGGGAAAGGGACAGGGGAAGCTTTCTTT.

V gene TRBV2 combines with J gene TRBJ1-6, with no clear D. The CDR3 sequence is 14 residues long. Per the germline V gene, CDR1 is SNHLY and CDR2 is FYNNEI. Trimming took 9 bases from V and 3 from J, leaving 12 bases between them. CDR3 nucleotides: TGTGCCAGTTTAGCCGGGAACTATAATTCACCCCTCCACTTT. Its protein product is CASLAGNYNSPLHF.

The rearrangement joins TRBV25-1 to TRBJ2-7, with a weak D call TRBD1 (6 bases). Germline V gene data show CDR1 as MGHDK and CDR2 as SYGVNS. The CDR3 extends over 16 amino acids. Trimming took off 2 bases at V and 2 bases at J, with 16 bases between the two ends. Written as DNA, the CDR3 is TGTGCCAGCAGTGAAATCGGGGCAGCAGGGGCCTACGAGCAGTACTTC. Protein: CASSEIGAAGAYEQYF.

This clone was detected a few times. V usage is TRBV27 and J usage is TRBJ1-5; 7 bases fit TRBD1. From germline, CDR1 is MNHEY and CDR2 SMNVEV (reference sequence). V lost 7 bases, J lost 7 bases, and 10 bases stayed unmatched. This CDR3 region has 14 residues. CDR3 residues: CASKRDSYNQPQHF. CDR3 in DNA: TGTGCCAGCAAAAGGGACAGTTATAACCAGCCCCAGCATTTT.

V is TRBV6-5 and J is TRBJ2-5; a possible D gene is TRBD1 (5 bases). The germline gives CDR1 MNHEY, CDR2 SVGAGI. The CDR3 spans 15 residues. V was cut by 0 bases and J by 5 bases, with 13 bases left in between. The CDR3 sequence: CASSYSGQGGETQYF. As DNA, the CDR3 is TGTGCCAGCAGTTACTCTGGCCAGGGTGGCGAGACCCAGTACTTC.

The rearrangement uses TRBV19 and TRBJ2-5; a possible D gene is TRBD1 (6 bases). CDR1 and CDR2 (germline): LNHDA, SQIVND (reference sequence). The CDR3 covers 14 residues. V was trimmed by 5 bases and J by 2 bases, leaving 12 bases between them. The CDR3 DNA reads as TGTGCCAGTAGTCCTTTAGACAGGCAAGAGACCCAGTACTTC. Translated, it gives CASSPLDRQETQYF.

This clone was found once. The chain has TRBV6-5 and TRBJ1-1; D is unresolved. The CDR3 is made up of 13 amino acids. Per germline, CDR1 MNHEY and CDR2 SVGAGI. The germline V and J ends were trimmed by 6 bases and 3 bases, with 11 bases remaining between them. CDR3: CASSRGSHTEAFF. Here the CDR3 DNA reads TGTGCCAGCAGCCGCGGGTCGCACACTGAAGCTTTCTTT.

In its sample, this clone was seen a few times. CDR3 sequence reads: CSVALGGGLGETQYF. CDR3 DNA sequence: TGCAGCGTTGCCTTGGGGGGGGGTTTGGGAGAGACCCAGTACTTC. The rearrangement uses TRBV29-1 and TRBJ2-5; 7 bases agree with TRBD2. The germline V gene has CDR1 SQVTM and CDR2 ANQGSEA. V lost 4 bases to trimming and J lost 4 bases; unmatched junction nucleotides: 12. The length of the CDR3 is 15 residues. Using reference TRBV29-1 and TRBJ2-5 for the parts outside the CDR3, the full variable domain is SAVISQKPSRDICQRGTSLTIQCQVDSQVTMMFWYRQQPGQSLTLIATANQGSEATYESGFVIDKFPISRPNLTFSTLTVSNMSPEDSSIYLCSVALGGGLGETQYFGPGTRLLVL.

This clone was counted only a few times. The chain is built from TRBV6-1 and TRBJ2-7; D not certain. The length of the CDR3 is 13 residues. Between the trimmed V and J ends, which lost 0 bases and 4 bases, there was a span of 7 bases. CDR1 is MNHNS, CDR2 SASEGT, per germline. The CDR3 is CASSEAERYEQYF. CDR3 sequence (DNA): TGTGCCAGCAGTGAAGCAGAACGGTACGAGCAGTACTTC.

The chain combines TRBV19 with TRBJ1-1; D may be TRBD1 (5 bases). V shed 3 bases and J shed 6 bases, with 14 bases lying between them. Germline assignment: CDR1 LNHDA and CDR2 SQIVND (reference sequence). The CDR3 contains 14 residues. The CDR3 region has the DNA TGTGCCAGTAGTATCGGGGGGTCGGCGGCTGAAGCTTTCTTT. Its protein product is CASSIGGSAAEAFF. Combining the CDR3 with reference TRBV19 and TRBJ1-1 gives the whole variable domain DGGITQSPKYLFRKEGQNVTLSCEQNLNHDAMYWYRQDPGQGLRLIYYSQIVNDFQKGDIAEGYSVSREKKESFPLTVTSAQKNPTAFYLCASSIGGSAAEAFFGQGTRLTVV.

The rearrangement uses TRBV10-2 and TRBJ1-2; D possibly corresponds to TRBD1 (5 bases). The CDR3 is made up of 13 amino acids. V shed 4 bases and J shed 6 bases, with 12 bases lying between them. Germline CDR1 is WSHSY and CDR2 is SAAADI. The CDR3 sequence is CASSGTQKNGYTF. DNA of the CDR3: TGCGCCAGCAGTGGGACACAAAAAAATGGCTACACCTTC.

V is TRBV18 and J is TRBJ2-1; 7 nucleotides agree with TRBD2. Looked up from germline, CDR1 is KGHSH and CDR2 is LQKENI. The CDR3 runs to 15 residues. V was pared by 3 bases and J by 2 bases, with 4 bases of the junction left unmatched. CDR3 loop: CASSPLAETYNEQFF. The CDR3 DNA is TGTGCCAGCTCACCCCTAGCGGAAACCTACAATGAGCAGTTCTTC.

The rearrangement links TRBV5-4 to TRBJ1-2; D is undetermined. The CDR3 has 16 residues. In germline, CDR1 is SGHNT, CDR2 YYREEE (reference sequence). V dropped 1 base and J dropped 4 bases, with 17 bases sitting between them. This chain's CDR3 is CASSLRQRGPTYGYTF. The CDR3 DNA reads as TGTGCCAGCAGCTTGAGACAAAGAGGGCCCACCTATGGCTACACCTTC.